A single sample is the source of the 28 T cell receptor beta chains below, sequenced in a study of shared clonotypes between healthy human individuals. The repertoire was sequenced with immunoSEQ multiplex PCR; TCRdb's copy has only in-frame clones and lacks some. Of some 530,000 clones in the sample, 65% to 85% are singletons; the top ten hold about an eighth. Specimen: PBMCs. These receptors came from a woman between 40 and 55 years old in good health. Some clones in this sample may be carry-over from other donors' samples.

This clone was observed many times. Distinct nucleotide sequences in the sample also encode this CDR3. The chain combines TRBV5-6 with TRBJ1-5; D ambiguous. Per germline, CDR1 SGHDT and CDR2 YYEEEE. This CDR3 is built from 13 residues. V gave up 4 bases and J gave up 9 bases, with 14 bases separating them. CDR3 protein: CASSVGLLGPQHF. The CDR3 DNA reads as TGTGCCAGCAGCGTGGGCCTACTGGGGCCCCAGCATTTT.

This rearrangement joins TRBV4-1 to TRBJ2-1; 14 bases line up with TRBD2. J gave up 7 bases and V 3 bases, and 17 bases lay outside the gene matches. CDR3 length: 20 residues. Germline CDR1 reads MGHRA; CDR2 reads YSYEKL. The CDR3 DNA is TGCGCCAGCAGCCAGGAGACCAAAACAGGACTAGCGGGAGGTAGGAATGAGCAGTTCTTC. It is translated as CASSQETKTGLAGGRNEQFF.

The V call is TRBV6-4, the J call TRBJ2-2; weak D call: TRBD2 (6 bases). CDR1 and CDR2 from the germline V gene are MRHNA and SNTAGT. This CDR3 spans 13 amino acids. Trimming stripped 8 bases from V and 7 bases from J, with 14 bases between. CDR3 DNA sequence: TGTGCCAGCGCGGCTAGCGATAACGGGGAGCTGTTTTTT. It translates to CASAASDNGELFF.

The rearrangement joins TRBV30 to TRBJ1-3, with 9 bases that match TRBD1. This CDR3 contains 17 residues. V lost 1 base to trimming and J lost 2 bases; unmatched junction nucleotides: 9. The germline V gene encodes CDR1 GTSNPN and CDR2 SVGIG (reference sequence). The CDR3 DNA reads TGTGCCTGGAGTGCCCCTCCGGGACAGGGCACTGGAAACACCATATATTTT. Protein sequence: CAWSAPPGQGTGNTIYF.

Notes on this clone: Only one base separates this from a far larger clonotype, so it likely reflects a read error. The sample carries other DNA sequences with the same CDR3. The chain has TRBV30 and TRBJ2-3; D unclear. This CDR3 comprises 12 residues. Germline lookup yields CDR1 GTSNPN and CDR2 SVGIG (reference sequence). Trimming removed 7 bases from V and 8 bases from J, with 16 bases in between. The CDR3 sequence: CASTWAHSTQYF. CDR3 coding DNA: TGTGCCTCCACTTGGGCCCATTCTACGCAGTATTTT. Variable domain in full (rest from reference TRBV30 and TRBJ2-3): SQTIHQWPATLVQPVGSPLSLECTVEGTSNPNLYWYRQAAGRGLQLLFYSVGIGQISSEVPQNLSASRPQDRQFILSSKKLLLSDSGFYLCASTWAHSTQYFGPGTRLTVL.

The rearrangement links TRBV28 to TRBJ2-3; D unclear. V was shortened by 5 bases and J by 2 bases, with 8 bases between the two germline ends. This CDR3 spans 13 amino acids. Germline lookup yields CDR1 MDHEN and CDR2 SYDVKM. CDR3 residues: CASSPDLTDTQYF. CDR3 coding DNA: TGTGCCAGCAGTCCCGACCTCACAGATACGCAGTATTTT. The full variable domain, completed using reference TRBV28 and TRBJ2-3, is DVKVTQSSRYLVKRTGEKVFLECVQDMDHENMFWYRQDPGLGLRLIYFSYDVKMKEKGDIPEGYSVSREKKERFSLILESASTNQTSMYLCASSPDLTDTQYFGPGTRLTVL.

The V and J genes are TRBV7-2 and TRBJ1-2; TRBD1 matches 7 bases. With V trimmed by 4 bases and J by 4 bases, 15 bases remained unmatched. The CDR3 loop spans 17 amino acids. CDR1 and CDR2 from the germline V gene are SGHTA and FQGNSA. The chain's CDR3 is CASSSPGTASTVYGYTF. In nucleotides, the CDR3 is TGTGCCAGCAGCTCCCCCGGGACAGCCTCTACCGTCTATGGCTACACCTTC.

V and J are TRBV28 and TRBJ1-3; 9 bases are a match to TRBD1. Per the germline V gene, CDR1 is MDHEN and CDR2 is SYDVKM. This CDR3 region has 15 residues. Trimming removed 5 bases from V and 2 bases from J; junction bases left unmatched: 4. The CDR3 DNA is TGTGCCAGCAGTCAACAGGGGGCAACTGGAAACACCATATATTTT. It specifies CASSQQGATGNTIYF.

The chain couples TRBV30 to TRBJ2-7, with a weak D call TRBD1 (6 bases). Per the germline V gene, CDR1 is GTSNPN and CDR2 is SVGIG (reference sequence). The CDR3 consists of 14 residues. Trimming pared 4 bases from V and 0 bases from J, leaving 13 bases between. This chain's CDR3 is CAWIDRRSSYEQYF. The CDR3 DNA reads TGTGCCTGGATCGACAGGCGCAGCTCCTACGAGCAGTACTTC.

The chain combines TRBV5-1 with TRBJ1-1; perhaps TRBD1 as D (5 bases). CDR1 SGHRS and CDR2 YFSETQ come from the germline V gene. CDR3 length: 16 residues. The V end lost 0 bases, the J end lost 4 bases, and 16 bases lay between the germline ends. The chain's CDR3 is CASSLAAGGVATEAFF. In DNA form, the CDR3 reads TGCGCCAGCAGCTTGGCTGCGGGGGGAGTAGCCACTGAAGCTTTCTTT. The entire variable domain, with the rest obtained from reference TRBV5-1 and TRBJ1-1, is as follows: KAGVTQTPRYLIKTRGQQVTLSCSPISGHRSVSWYQQTPGQGLQFLFEYFSETQRNKGNFPGRFSGRQFSNSRSEMNVSTLELGDSALYLCASSLAAGGVATEAFFGQGTRLTVV.

About this clone itself: A far larger clone differs by one base, so this is likely a read error. The chain uses TRBV25-1 and TRBJ2-5; 9 nucleotides line up with TRBD1. CDR3 size: 16 residues. Losses at the gene ends were 4 bases for V and 4 bases for J; bases not matched to a gene: 10. Germline assignment: CDR1 MGHDK and CDR2 SYGVNS. CDR3 coding DNA: TGTGCCAGCAGTGTGGCCGGGACAGGGTACCGAGAGACCCAGTACTTC. It codes for CASSVAGTGYRETQYF.

The chain joins TRBV6-4 to TRBJ2-5; D remains unclear. The germline V gene encodes CDR1 MRHNA and CDR2 SNTAGT. V dropped 2 bases and J dropped 2 bases, with 6 bases sitting between them. The CDR3 runs to 13 residues. The CDR3 bases are TGTGCCAGCAGTGACGGGGTACAAGAGACCCAGTACTTC. Translation gives CASSDGVQETQYF.

This clone was found a few times. The chain uses TRBV30 and TRBJ2-1, with 10 bases lining up with TRBD2. Germline V gene data show CDR1 as GTSNPN and CDR2 as SVGIG (reference sequence). V trimming: 3 bases; J trimming: 4 bases; junction bases outside the gene matches: 3. This CDR3 is built from 14 residues. CDR3 nucleotides: TGTGCCTGGAGACTTAGCGGGGGGTACAATGAGCAGTTCTTC. This gives the protein CAWRLSGGYNEQFF.

Turning to this clone: Other DNA sequences of this sample code for an identical CDR3. This chain connects TRBV7-3 to TRBJ2-7; 9 bases are a match to TRBD2. The V gene's germline CDR1 is SGHTA and CDR2 FQGTGA. The CDR3 extends over 15 amino acids. J was trimmed by 1 base and V by 1 base; bases with no gene match: 2. The CDR3 is CASSLSSGSSYEQYF. As DNA, the CDR3 is TGTGCCAGCAGCTTAAGTAGCGGGAGTTCCTACGAGCAGTACTTC.

This rearrangement joins TRBV7-8 to TRBJ2-5; perhaps TRBD1 as D (6 bases). This CDR3 is built from 14 residues. Looked up from germline, CDR1 is SGHVS and CDR2 is FQNEAQ. V lost 5 bases, J lost 0 bases, and 10 bases lay in between. The CDR3 region is CASSQGQHQETQYF. In DNA form, the CDR3 reads TGTGCCAGCAGCCAGGGACAACACCAAGAGACCCAGTACTTC.

Remarks on this clone: With only one base between it and a far larger clone, this is likely a read error. The same CDR3 is also encoded by other DNA sequences in this sample. The chain combines TRBV2 with TRBJ1-1, with D uncertain. CDR1 is SNHLY, CDR2 FYNNEI, per germline. Trimming stripped 4 bases from V and 4 bases from J, with 16 bases between. The CDR3 has 15 residues. This CDR3 is CASSVTVGGGTEAFF. DNA for the CDR3: TGTGCCAGCAGTGTTACGGTTGGTGGCGGCACTGAAGCTTTCTTT.

This sequence joins TRBV7-8 and TRBJ2-2; D remains ambiguous. Germline CDR1 is SGHVS and CDR2 is FQNEAQ. V was pared by 1 base and J by 4 bases, with 10 bases between. The CDR3 has 15 residues. CDR3 nucleotides: TGTGCCAGCAGCTTAGACGGTGGGTTCACCGGGGAGCTGTTTTTT. This encodes CASSLDGGFTGELFF.

The chain has TRBV5-4 and TRBJ2-7, with a weak D call TRBD2 (7 bases). The V end lost 4 bases, the J end lost 2 bases, and 16 bases lay between the germline ends. CDR1 SGHNT and CDR2 YYREEE come from the germline V gene (reference sequence). CDR3 size: 15 residues. The CDR3, as DNA: TGTGCCAGCAGCCCCAGGGGAGGGACCACCTACGAGCAGTACTTC. It yields the protein CASSPRGGTTYEQYF.

This chain links TRBV5-4 with TRBJ2-5, with TRBD2 matching over 13 bases. Germline V gene data show CDR1 as SGHNT and CDR2 as YYREEE (reference sequence). CDR3 length: 16 amino acids. J gave up 4 bases and V 2 bases, and 5 bases lay outside the gene matches. The CDR3 reads CASSLKLAGGGETQYF. As DNA, the CDR3 is TGTGCCAGCAGCTTAAAACTAGCGGGAGGGGGAGAGACCCAGTACTTC.

This clone was observed a handful of times. A much larger clone sits a single nucleotide away, making a read error possible. No conserved phenylalanine or tryptophan is present at the end of the CDR3, so a read error is the likely explanation. The chain joins TRBV27 to TRBJ1-4; 7 bases line up with TRBD1. Germline CDR1 is MNHEY and CDR2 is SMNVEV (reference sequence). V trimming: 6 bases; J trimming: 13 bases; junction bases outside the gene matches: 11. The CDR3 spans 13 residues. The CDR3 protein is CASSLSTGTLLFL. In DNA, the CDR3 is TGTGCCAGCAGCCTATCGACAGGGACCCTACTGTTTCTT.

Notes on this clone: This probably arose from a read error, given a far larger clone one base away. The sample carries other DNA sequences with the same CDR3. The chain recombines TRBV25-1 with TRBJ1-3; no definite D call. The CDR3 contains 13 residues. CDR1 MGHDK and CDR2 SYGVNS come from the germline V gene. V was trimmed by 2 bases and J by 3 bases, leaving 5 bases between them. CDR3 nucleotides: TGTGCCAGCAGTGAACATGGTGGAAACACCATATATTTT. Its protein is CASSEHGGNTIYF.

The chain uses TRBV6-5 and TRBJ2-7; D ambiguous. Germline CDR1 is MNHEY and CDR2 is SVGAGI. The length of the CDR3 is 13 residues. V was shortened by 5 bases and J by 2 bases, with 10 bases between the two germline ends. The CDR3 region has the DNA TGTGCCAGCAGTCCACTGGACCCCTACGAGCAGTACTTC. Protein product: CASSPLDPYEQYF.

The J gene is TRBJ1-5, the V gene TRBV7-3; D not resolved. The CDR3 sequence is 13 residues long. V lost 5 bases, J lost 4 bases, and 9 bases lay in between. The germline gives CDR1 SGHTA, CDR2 FQGTGA. CDR3 sequence: CASSRGANQPQHF. DNA of the CDR3: TGTGCCAGCAGCCGAGGCGCGAATCAGCCCCAGCATTTT.

The CDR3 coding sequence is TGTGCCATCAGTGAGACAGGGGAGCTCTACGAGCAGTACTTC. Its protein is CAISETGELYEQYF. This rearrangement joins TRBV10-3 to TRBJ2-7, with TRBD1 identical over 7 bases. From germline, CDR1 is ENHRY and CDR2 SYGVKD. The CDR3 is 14 amino acids. V shed 2 bases and J 3 bases; nucleotides not matched to a gene: 4.

This clone occurred a few times. The chain joins TRBV6-1 to TRBJ1-5, with 7 bases fitting TRBD1. The CDR3 covers 17 residues. CDR1 MNHNS and CDR2 SASEGT come from the germline V gene. The J segment lost 3 bases and the V segment lost 4 bases, leaving 12 bases of the junction unmatched. The CDR3 sequence is CASSAQTGTGLNQPQHF. Here the CDR3 DNA reads TGTGCCAGCAGTGCCCAGACAGGGACTGGACTCAATCAGCCCCAGCATTTT.

The gene calls are TRBV6-5 and TRBJ2-5; a possible D gene is TRBD2 (5 bases). CDR3 length: 16 amino acids. Trimming pared 0 bases from V and 0 bases from J, leaving 11 bases between. Germline values: CDR1 MNHEY, CDR2 SVGAGI. The CDR3 loop reads CASSYSGVRYQETQYF. In nucleotides, the CDR3 is TGTGCCAGCAGTTACTCGGGAGTCCGGTACCAAGAGACCCAGTACTTC.

With regard to this clone: A far larger clone is just one base off, so this is likely a read error. Other DNA variants within this sample encode the same CDR3. This rearrangement joins TRBV6-6 to TRBJ1-2; possibly TRBD1 for D (5 bases). The CDR3 extends over 12 amino acids. Germline V gives CDR1 MNHNY, CDR2 SVGAGI (reference sequence). DNA for the CDR3: TGTGCCAGCAGTTACCCGGACCGGGGCTACACCTTT. Protein sequence: CASSYPDRGYTF.

The J gene is TRBJ1-1, the V gene TRBV18; tentative D call: TRBD1 (5 bases). The CDR3 totals 16 residues. Germline-derived CDR1 and CDR2 are KGHSH and LQKENI. V was trimmed by 2 bases and J by 1 base, leaving 14 bases between them. CDR3 protein: CASSPSRTRWNTEAFF. The CDR3 coding sequence is TGTGCCAGCTCACCATCGAGGACAAGATGGAACACTGAAGCTTTCTTT.